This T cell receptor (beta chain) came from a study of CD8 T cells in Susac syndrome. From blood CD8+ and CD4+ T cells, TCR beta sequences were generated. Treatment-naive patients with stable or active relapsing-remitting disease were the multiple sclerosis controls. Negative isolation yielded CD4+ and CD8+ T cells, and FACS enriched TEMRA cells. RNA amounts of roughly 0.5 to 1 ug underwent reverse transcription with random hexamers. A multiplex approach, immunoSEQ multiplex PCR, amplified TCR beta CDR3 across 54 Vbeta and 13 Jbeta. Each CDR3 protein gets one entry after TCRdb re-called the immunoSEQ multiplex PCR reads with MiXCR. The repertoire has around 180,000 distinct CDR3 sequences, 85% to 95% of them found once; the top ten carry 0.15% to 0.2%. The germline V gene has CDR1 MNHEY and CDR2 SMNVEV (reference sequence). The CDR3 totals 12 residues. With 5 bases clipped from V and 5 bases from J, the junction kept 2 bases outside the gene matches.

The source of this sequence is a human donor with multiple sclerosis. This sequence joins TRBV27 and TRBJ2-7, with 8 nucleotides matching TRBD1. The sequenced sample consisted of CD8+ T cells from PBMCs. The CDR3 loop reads CASSRQGHEQYF. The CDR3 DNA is TGTGCCAGCAGTAGACAGGGGCACGAGCAGTACTTC.